This T cell receptor beta chain was obtained from a study of cytomegalovirus exposure and HLA in healthy donors. Measured with immunoSEQ multiplex PCR; TCRdb has only the in-frame clones, and not every one. Here the sample spans about 330,000 clones, around 90% being singletons. Study outcomes and limitations: Most TCR sequences were seen very rarely across donors, but some public TCRs occurred in many. Subsequent analysis found a tendency for first-cohort TCR clusters to co-occur within the roughly 130 validation repertoires. Three chains linked to CMV were shown in vitro to be specific for CMV antigens.

As for this clone: Antigen unknown.

Germline V lookup: CDR1 MDHEN, CDR2 SYDVKM. The ends were cut back, 3 bases at V and 6 bases at J, with 18 bases in the middle. The CDR3 loop spans 15 amino acids. This chain uses TRBV28 with TRBJ2-7; D unresolved. The origin of this receptor is a woman between 25 and 40 years old in good health and CMV-seropositive. The specimen sequenced was PBMCs. The CDR3 sequence: CASSFLKGTGSEQYF. The CDR3 coding sequence is TGTGCCAGCAGTTTTCTAAAGGGTACTGGAAGCGAGCAGTACTTC.